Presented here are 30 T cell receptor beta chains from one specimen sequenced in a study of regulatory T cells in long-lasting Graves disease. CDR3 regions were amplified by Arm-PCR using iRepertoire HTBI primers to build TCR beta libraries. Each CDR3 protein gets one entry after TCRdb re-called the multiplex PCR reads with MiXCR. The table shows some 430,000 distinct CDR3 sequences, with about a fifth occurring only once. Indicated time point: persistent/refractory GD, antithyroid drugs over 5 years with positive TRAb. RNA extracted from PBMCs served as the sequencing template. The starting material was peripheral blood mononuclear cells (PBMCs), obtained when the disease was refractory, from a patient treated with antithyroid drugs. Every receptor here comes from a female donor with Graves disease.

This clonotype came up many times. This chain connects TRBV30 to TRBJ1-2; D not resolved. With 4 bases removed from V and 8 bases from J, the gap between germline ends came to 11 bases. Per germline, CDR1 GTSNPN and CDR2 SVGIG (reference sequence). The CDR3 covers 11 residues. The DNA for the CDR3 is TGTGCCTGGACCCCCCTTTACGGCTACACCTTC. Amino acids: CAWTPLYGYTF.

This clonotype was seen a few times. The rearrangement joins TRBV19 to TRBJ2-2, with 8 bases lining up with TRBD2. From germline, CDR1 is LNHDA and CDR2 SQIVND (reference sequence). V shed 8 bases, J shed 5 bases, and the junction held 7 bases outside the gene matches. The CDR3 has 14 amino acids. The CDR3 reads CASSGLDLTGELFF. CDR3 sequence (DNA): TGTGCCAGTTCGGGACTAGATCTAACCGGGGAGCTGTTTTTT.

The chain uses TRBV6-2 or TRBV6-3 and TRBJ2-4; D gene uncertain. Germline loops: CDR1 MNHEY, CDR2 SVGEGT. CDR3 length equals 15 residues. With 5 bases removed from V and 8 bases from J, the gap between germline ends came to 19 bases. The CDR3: CASSDPTWPRDIQYF. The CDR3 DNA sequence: TGTGCCAGCAGTGATCCCACGTGGCCTCGCGACATTCAGTACTTC.

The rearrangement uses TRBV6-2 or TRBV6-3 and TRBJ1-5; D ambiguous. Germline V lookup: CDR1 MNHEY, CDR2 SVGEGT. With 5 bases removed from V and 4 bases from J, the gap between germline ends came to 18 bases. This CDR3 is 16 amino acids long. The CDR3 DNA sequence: TGTGCCAGCAGTACCTTCTGGCAGGCCACAAATCAGCCCCAGCATTTT. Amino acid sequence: CASSTFWQATNQPQHF.

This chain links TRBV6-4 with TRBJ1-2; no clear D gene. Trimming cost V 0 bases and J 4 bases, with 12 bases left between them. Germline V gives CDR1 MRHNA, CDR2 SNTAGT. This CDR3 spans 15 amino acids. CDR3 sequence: CASSDSGAAGYGYTF. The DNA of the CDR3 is TGTGCCAGCAGTGACTCAGGAGCAGCCGGCTATGGCTACACCTTC.

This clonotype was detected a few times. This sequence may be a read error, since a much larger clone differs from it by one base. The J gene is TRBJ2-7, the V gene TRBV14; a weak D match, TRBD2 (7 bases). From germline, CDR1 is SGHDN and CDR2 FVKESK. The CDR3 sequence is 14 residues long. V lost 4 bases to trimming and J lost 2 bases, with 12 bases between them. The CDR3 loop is CASSRGGATYEQYF. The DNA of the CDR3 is TGTGCCAGCAGCCGGGGGGGGGCCACCTACGAGCAGTACTTC.

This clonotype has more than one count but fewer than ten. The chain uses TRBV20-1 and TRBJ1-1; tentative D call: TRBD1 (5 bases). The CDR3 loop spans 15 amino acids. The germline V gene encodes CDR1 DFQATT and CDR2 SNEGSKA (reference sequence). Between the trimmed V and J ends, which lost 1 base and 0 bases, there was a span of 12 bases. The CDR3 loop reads CSARVPGTVNTEAFF. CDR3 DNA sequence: TGCAGTGCTAGAGTTCCCGGGACCGTGAACACTGAAGCTTTCTTT.

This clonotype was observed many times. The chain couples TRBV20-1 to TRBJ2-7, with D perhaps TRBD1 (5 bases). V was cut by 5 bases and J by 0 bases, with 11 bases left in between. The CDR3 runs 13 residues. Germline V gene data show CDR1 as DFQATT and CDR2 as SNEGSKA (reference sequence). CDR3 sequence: CSAGHKSSYEQYF. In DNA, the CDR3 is TGCAGTGCTGGACATAAGAGCTCCTACGAGCAGTACTTC.

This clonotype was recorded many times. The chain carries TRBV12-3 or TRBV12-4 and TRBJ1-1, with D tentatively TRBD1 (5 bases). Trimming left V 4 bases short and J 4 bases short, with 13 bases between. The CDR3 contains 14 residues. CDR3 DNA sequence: TGTGCCAGCAGTTCGCGCGCAGGGCTCACTGAAGCTTTCTTT. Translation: CASSSRAGLTEAFF.

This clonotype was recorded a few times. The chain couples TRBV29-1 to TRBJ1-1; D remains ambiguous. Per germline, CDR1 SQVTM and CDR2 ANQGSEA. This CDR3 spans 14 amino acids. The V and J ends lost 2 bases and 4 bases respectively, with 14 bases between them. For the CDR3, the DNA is TGCAGCGTTGAAAGGGTTCCTATGGGCACTGAAGCTTTCTTT. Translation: CSVERVPMGTEAFF.

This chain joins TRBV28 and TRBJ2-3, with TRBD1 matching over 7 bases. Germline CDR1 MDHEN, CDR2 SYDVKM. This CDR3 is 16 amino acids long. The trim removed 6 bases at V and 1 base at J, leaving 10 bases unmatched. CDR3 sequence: CASSLSGRGRTDTQYF. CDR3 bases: TGTGCCAGCAGCCTATCGGGTAGGGGGCGCACAGATACGCAGTATTTT.

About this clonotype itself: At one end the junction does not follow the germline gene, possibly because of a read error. The CDR3 region has the DNA TGCAGTGCTAGAGCCAGAACCTCGGGGCAGCCTTTAGCCTCACACCTCCACTTT. As protein: CSARARTSGQPLASHLHF. This chain links TRBV20-1 with TRBJ1-6, with a possible D match to TRBD1 (5 bases). The CDR3 is 18 amino acids. CDR1 is DFQATT and CDR2 is SNEGSKA in the germline V gene (reference sequence).

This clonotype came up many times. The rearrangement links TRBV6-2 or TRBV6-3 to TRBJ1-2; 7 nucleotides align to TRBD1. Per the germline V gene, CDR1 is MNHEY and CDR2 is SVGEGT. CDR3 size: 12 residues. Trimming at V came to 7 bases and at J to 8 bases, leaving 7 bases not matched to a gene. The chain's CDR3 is CASNLDRRGYTF. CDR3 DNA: TGTGCCAGCAATCTGGACAGGCGGGGCTACACCTTC.

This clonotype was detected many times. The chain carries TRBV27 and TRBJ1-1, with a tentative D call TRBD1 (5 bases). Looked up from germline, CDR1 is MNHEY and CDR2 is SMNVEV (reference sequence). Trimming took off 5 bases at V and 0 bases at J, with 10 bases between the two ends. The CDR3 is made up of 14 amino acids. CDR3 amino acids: CASSPLGLNTEAFF. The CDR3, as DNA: TGTGCCAGCAGTCCGTTGGGGCTGAACACTGAAGCTTTCTTT.

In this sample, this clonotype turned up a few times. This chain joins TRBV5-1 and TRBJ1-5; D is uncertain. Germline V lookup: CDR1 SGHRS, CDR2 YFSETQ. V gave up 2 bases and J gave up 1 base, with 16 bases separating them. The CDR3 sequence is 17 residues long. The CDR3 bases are TGCGCCAGCAGCTTTCTCCCCCTCTCGGGGAGCAATCAGCCCCAGCATTTT. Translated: CASSFLPLSGSNQPQHF.

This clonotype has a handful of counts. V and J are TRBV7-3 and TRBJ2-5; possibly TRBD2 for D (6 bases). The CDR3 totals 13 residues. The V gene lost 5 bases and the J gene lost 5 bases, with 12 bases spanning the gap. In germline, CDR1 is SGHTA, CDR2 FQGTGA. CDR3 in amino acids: CASSPGTVETQYF. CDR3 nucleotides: TGTGCCAGCAGCCCAGGGACTGTCGAGACCCAGTACTTC.

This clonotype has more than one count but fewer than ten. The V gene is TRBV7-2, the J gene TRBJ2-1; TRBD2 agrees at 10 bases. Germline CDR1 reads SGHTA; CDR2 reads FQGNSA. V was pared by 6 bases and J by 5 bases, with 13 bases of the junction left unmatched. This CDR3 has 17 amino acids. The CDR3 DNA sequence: TGTGCCAGCAGTCGGGGGGGGCTAGCGGGAGCAGACAATGAGCAGTTCTTC. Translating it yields CASSRGGLAGADNEQFF.

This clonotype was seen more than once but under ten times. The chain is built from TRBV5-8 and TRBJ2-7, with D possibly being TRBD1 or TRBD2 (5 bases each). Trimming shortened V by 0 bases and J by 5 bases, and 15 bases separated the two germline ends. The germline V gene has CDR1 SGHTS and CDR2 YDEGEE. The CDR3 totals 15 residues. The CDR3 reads CASSLARDRPDEQYF. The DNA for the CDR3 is TGTGCCAGCAGCTTGGCGAGGGACCGCCCTGACGAGCAGTACTTC.

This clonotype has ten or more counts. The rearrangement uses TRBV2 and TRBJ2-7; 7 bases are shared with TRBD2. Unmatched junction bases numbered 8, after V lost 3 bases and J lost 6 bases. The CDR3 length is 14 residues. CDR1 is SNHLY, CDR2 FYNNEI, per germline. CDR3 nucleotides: TGTGCCAGCAGTGATATAGGACTAGTGGGCGAGCAGTACTTC. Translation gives CASSDIGLVGEQYF. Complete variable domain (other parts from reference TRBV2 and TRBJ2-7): EPEVTQTPSHQVTQMGQEVILRCVPISNHLYFYWYRQILGQKVEFLVSFYNNEISEKSEIFDDQFSVERPDGSNFTLKIRSTKLEDSAMYFCASSDIGLVGEQYFGPGTRLTVT.

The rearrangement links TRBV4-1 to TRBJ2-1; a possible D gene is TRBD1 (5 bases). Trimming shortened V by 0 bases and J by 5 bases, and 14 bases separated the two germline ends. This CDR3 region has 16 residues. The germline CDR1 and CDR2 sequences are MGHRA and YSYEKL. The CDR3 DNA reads TGCGCCAGCAGCCAAGATCCAGGGCGAGGCGACAATGAGCAGTTCTTC. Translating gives CASSQDPGRGDNEQFF.

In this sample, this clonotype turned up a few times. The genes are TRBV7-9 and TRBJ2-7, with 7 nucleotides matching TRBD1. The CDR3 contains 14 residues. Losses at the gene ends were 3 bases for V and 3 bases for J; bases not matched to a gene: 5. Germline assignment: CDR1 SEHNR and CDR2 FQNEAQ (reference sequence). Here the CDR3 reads CASSLTGNDYEQYF. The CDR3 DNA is TGTGCCAGCAGCTTGACAGGGAACGACTACGAGCAGTACTTC.

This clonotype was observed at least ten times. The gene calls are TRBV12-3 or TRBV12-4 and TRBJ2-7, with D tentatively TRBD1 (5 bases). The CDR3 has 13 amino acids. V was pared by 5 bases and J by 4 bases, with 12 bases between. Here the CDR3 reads CASSQTVTYEQYF. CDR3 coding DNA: TGTGCCAGCAGTCAGACAGTAACTTACGAGCAGTACTTC.

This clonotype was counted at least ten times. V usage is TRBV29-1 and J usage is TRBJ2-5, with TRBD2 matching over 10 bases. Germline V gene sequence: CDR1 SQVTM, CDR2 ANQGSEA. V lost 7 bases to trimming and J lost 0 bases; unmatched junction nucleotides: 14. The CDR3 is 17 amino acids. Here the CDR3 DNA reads TGCAGCGCCTGGAAACACGCCGGACTAGCGGACCAAGAGACCCAGTACTTC. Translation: CSAWKHAGLADQETQYF.

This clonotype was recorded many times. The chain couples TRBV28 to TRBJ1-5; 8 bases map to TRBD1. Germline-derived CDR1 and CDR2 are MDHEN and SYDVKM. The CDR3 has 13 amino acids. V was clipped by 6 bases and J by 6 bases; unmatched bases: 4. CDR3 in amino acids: CASSRDRTQPQHF. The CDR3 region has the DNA TGTGCCAGCAGCCGGGACAGGACTCAGCCCCAGCATTTT.

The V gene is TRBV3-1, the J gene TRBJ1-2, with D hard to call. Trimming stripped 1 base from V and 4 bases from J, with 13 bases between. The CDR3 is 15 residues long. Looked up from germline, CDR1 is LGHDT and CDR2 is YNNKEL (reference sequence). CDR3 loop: CASSQGPEWAYGYTF. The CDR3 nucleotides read TGTGCCAGCAGCCAAGGCCCGGAGTGGGCCTATGGCTACACCTTC.

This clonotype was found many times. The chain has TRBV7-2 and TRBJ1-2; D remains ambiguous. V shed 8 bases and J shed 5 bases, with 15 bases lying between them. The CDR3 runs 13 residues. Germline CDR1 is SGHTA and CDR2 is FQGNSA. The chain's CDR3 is CASSDGAPYGYTF. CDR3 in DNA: TGTGCCAGCTCAGACGGCGCACCTTATGGCTACACCTTC.

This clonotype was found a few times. Here the CDR3 DNA reads TGCAGTGCCCCCCGAACGGACAGAGGCACAGATACGCAGTATTTT. Encoded protein: CSAPRTDRGTDTQYF. V usage is TRBV20-1 and J usage is TRBJ2-3; D is perhaps TRBD1 (6 bases). The V end lost 6 bases, the J end lost 1 base, and 17 bases lay between the germline ends. The CDR3 is 15 amino acids. CDR1 is DFQATT and CDR2 is SNEGSKA in the germline V gene (reference sequence).

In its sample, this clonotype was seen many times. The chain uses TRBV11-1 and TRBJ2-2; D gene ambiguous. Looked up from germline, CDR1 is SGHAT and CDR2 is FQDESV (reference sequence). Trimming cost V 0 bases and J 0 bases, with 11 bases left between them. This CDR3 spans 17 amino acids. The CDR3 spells CASSLALPGTNTGELFF. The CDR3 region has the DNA TGTGCCAGCAGCTTAGCTCTTCCGGGCACGAACACCGGGGAGCTGTTTTTT.

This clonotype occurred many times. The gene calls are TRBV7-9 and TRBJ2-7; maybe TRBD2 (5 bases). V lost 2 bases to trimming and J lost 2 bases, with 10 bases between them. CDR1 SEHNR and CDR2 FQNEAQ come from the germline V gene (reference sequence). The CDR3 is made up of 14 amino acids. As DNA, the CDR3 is TGTGCCAGCAGCTTACAGGAGGTTCCCTACGAGCAGTACTTC. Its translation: CASSLQEVPYEQYF.

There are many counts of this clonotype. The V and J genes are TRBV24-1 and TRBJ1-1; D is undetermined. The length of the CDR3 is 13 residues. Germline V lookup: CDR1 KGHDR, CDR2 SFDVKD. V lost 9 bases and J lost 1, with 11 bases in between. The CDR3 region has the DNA TGTGCCACCGCCTCGACGGAGAACACTGAAGCTTTCTTT. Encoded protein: CATASTENTEAFF.